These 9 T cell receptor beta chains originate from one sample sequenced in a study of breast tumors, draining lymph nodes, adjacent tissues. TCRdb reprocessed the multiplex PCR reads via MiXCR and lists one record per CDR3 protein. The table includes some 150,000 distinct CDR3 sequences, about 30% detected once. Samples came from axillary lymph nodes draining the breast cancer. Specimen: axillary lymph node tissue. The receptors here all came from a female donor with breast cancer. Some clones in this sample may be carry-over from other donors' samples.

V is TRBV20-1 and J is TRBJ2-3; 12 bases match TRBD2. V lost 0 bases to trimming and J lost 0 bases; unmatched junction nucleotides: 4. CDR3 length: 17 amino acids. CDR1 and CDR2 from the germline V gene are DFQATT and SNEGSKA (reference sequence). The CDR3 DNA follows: TGCAGTGCTAGAGATCCGGGGACTAGCGGGAGCACAGATACGCAGTATTTT. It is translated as CSARDPGTSGSTDTQYF.

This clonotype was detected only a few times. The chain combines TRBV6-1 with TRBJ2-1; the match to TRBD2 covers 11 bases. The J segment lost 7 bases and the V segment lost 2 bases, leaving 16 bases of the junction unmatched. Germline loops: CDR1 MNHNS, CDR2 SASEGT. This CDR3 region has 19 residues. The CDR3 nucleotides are TGTGCCAGCAGTGAACATACTAGCGGGGGCCTGGGGGCTTATAATGAGCAGTTCTTC. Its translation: CASSEHTSGGLGAYNEQFF.

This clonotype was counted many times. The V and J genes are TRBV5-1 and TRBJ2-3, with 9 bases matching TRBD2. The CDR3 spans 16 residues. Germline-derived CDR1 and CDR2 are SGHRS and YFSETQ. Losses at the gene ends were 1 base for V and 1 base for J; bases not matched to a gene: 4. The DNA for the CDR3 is TGCGCCAGCAGCTTGCCTAGCGGGACTGGCACAGATACGCAGTATTTT. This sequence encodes CASSLPSGTGTDTQYF.

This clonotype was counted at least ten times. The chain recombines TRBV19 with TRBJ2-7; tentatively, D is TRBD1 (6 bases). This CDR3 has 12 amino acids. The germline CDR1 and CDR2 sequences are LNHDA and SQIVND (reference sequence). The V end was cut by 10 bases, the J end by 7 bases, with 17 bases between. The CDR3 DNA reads TGTGCCACCCTAGGTGGGGGCGGTGAGCAGTACTTC. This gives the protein CATLGGGGEQYF. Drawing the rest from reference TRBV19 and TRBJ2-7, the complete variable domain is DGGITQSPKYLFRKEGQNVTLSCEQNLNHDAMYWYRQDPGQGLRLIYYSQIVNDFQKGDIAEGYSVSREKKESFPLTVTSAQKNPTAFYLCATLGGGGEQYFGPGTRLTVT.

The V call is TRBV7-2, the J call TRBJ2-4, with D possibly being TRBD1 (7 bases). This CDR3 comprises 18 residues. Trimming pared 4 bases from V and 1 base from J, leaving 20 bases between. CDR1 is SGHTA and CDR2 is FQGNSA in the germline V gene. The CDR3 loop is CASSSRPQGGWAKNIQYF. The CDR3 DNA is TGTGCCAGCAGCTCGAGGCCTCAGGGGGGATGGGCCAAAAACATTCAGTACTTC.

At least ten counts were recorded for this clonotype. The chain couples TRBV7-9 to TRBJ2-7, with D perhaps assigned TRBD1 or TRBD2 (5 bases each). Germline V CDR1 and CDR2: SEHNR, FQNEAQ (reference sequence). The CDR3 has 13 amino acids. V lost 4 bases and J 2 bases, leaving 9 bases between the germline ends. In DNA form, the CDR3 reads TGTGCCAGCAGCTCTAGGGACGCCTACGAGCAGTACTTC. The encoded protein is CASSSRDAYEQYF.

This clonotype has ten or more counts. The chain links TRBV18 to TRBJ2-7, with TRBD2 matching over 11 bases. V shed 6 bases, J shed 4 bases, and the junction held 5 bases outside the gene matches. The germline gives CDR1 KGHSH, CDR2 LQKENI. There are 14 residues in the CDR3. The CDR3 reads CASSPASGGYEQYF. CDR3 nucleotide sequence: TGTGCCAGCTCCCCGGCTAGCGGGGGGTACGAGCAGTACTTC. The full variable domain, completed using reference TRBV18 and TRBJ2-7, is NAGVMQNPRHLVRRRGQEARLRCSPMKGHSHVYWYRQLPEEGLKFMVYLQKENIIDESGMPKERFSAEFPKEGPSILRIQQVVRGDSAAYFCASSPASGGYEQYFGPGTRLTVT.

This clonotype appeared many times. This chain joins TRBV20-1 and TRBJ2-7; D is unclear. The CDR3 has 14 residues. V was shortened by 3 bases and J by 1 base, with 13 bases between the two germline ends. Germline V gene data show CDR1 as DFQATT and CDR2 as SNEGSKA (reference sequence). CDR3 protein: CSASVVGLSYEQYF. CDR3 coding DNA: TGCAGTGCTAGTGTGGTTGGTTTGTCCTACGAGCAGTACTTC.

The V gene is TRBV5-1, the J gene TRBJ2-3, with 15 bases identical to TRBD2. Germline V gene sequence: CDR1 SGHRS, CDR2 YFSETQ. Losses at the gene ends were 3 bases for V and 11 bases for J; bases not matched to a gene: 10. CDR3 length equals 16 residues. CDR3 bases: TGCGCCAGCAGCTCTTGGACTAGCGGGGGGGCTAAGGAGCAGTATTTT. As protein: CASSSWTSGGAKEQYF.